This T cell receptor beta chain is from a study of T cells after posttransplantation cyclophosphamide. Study results and limitations: Donor CD8+ memory clones often dominated recipient blood repertoires at later times. TRB overlap between skin or GI tissue T cells and blood was limited. Recipient CMV seropositivity and CMV reactivation strongly tracked TRB clonality.

In this sample, this clone turned up many times. What it recognizes is unknown. Germline V gives CDR1 LNHNV, CDR2 YYDKDF (reference sequence). Trimming cost V 3 bases and J 3 bases, with 15 bases left between them. The CDR3 sequence is 15 residues long. This table comes from immunoSEQ multiplex PCR, and its TCRdb copy is limited to in-frame clones, with some not included. The table lists 12,000 or so clones, with no singletons. Busulfan-fludarabine conditioning, marrow transplant, and cyclophosphamide on days +3 and +4 were administered. The V and J genes are TRBV15 and TRBJ2-7; D is possibly TRBD1 (7 bases). Here the sequenced sample was PBMCs, taken after allogeneic stem cell transplant with posttransplant cyclophosphamide. This clonotype was obtained from a female patient in her 40s who received an allogeneic stem cell transplant from a related donor, was CMV-positive, and had acute GVHD only. Some T cells may arise from the graft donor. CDR3 bases: TGTGCCACCAGCAGGGAGGGGACAGCCCTCTACGAGCAGTACTTC. Amino acid sequence: CATSREGTALYEQYF.